The 30 T cell receptor beta chains reported below all come from one sample, sequenced in a study of blood T cell repertoires in COVID-19. Libraries were prepared by immunoSEQ multiplex PCR; TCRdb keeps only in-frame clonotypes and omits some of them. The data contain a few hundred thousand clones, over 75% of them singletons. The sequenced sample consisted of PBMCs or T cells enriched from blood (not recorded which). The receptors come from a man aged 35-49 years who had recovered from COVID-19.

The chain recombines TRBV12-3 or TRBV12-4 with TRBJ2-3; D uncertain. This CDR3 is built from 13 residues. Deletions cut 8 bases from V and 3 bases from J, with 12 bases between. The CDR3 loop reads CASVGRITDTQYF. The CDR3 bases are TGTGCCAGCGTGGGCAGAATAACAGATACGCAGTATTTT.

The J gene is TRBJ2-1, the V gene TRBV6-5; a possible D gene is TRBD2 (6 bases). CDR1 is MNHEY and CDR2 is SVGAGI in the germline V gene. Trimming cost V 8 bases and J 4 bases, with 18 bases left between them. The CDR3 totals 15 residues. CDR3 nucleotides: TGTGCCAGCTCGGCAGGCGGGGTACGGTACAATGAGCAGTTCTTC. It specifies CASSAGGVRYNEQFF.

V usage is TRBV29-1 and J usage is TRBJ1-2, with D uncertain. CDR3 length: 14 amino acids. Germline CDR1 and CDR2: SQVTM and ANQGSEA. V lost 2 bases, J lost 3 bases, and 13 bases lay in between. The CDR3 loop is CSVEWLFMDYGYTF. CDR3 nucleotides: TGCAGCGTTGAATGGCTTTTTATGGACTATGGCTACACCTTC.

The rearrangement uses TRBV27 and TRBJ2-2, with 13 bases lining up with TRBD2. CDR1 is MNHEY, CDR2 SMNVEV, per germline (reference sequence). This CDR3 has 18 amino acids. The V and J ends lost 6 bases and 5 bases, in that order; junction bases with no gene match: 12. This CDR3 is CASRRKLAGGRGTGELFF. In DNA, the CDR3 is TGTGCCAGCAGACGAAAACTAGCGGGAGGGCGGGGGACCGGGGAGCTGTTTTTT.

The rearrangement joins TRBV29-1 to TRBJ1-5, with D tentatively TRBD1 (5 bases). This CDR3 has 13 amino acids. Deletions cut 6 bases from V and 2 bases from J, with 11 bases between. The germline gives CDR1 SQVTM, CDR2 ANQGSEA. The CDR3 region is CSVMIQGNQPQHF. The DNA for the CDR3 is TGCAGCGTCATGATACAGGGCAATCAGCCCCAGCATTTT.

The V call is TRBV5-4, the J call TRBJ1-1; weak D call: TRBD1 (5 bases). The V and J ends lost 4 bases and 3 bases respectively, with 10 bases between them. The CDR3 is 13 amino acids. Germline V gene sequence: CDR1 SGHNT, CDR2 YYREEE (reference sequence). The CDR3, as DNA: TGTGCCAGCAGCCCGGGGGAGTACACTGAAGCTTTCTTT. Translating it yields CASSPGEYTEAFF.

The J gene is TRBJ2-1, the V gene TRBV11-1; TRBD2 might be the D (6 bases). Germline V gene lookup returns CDR1 SGHAT and CDR2 FQDESV (reference sequence). CDR3 length equals 18 residues. The ends were cut back, 0 bases at V and 0 bases at J, with 15 bases in the middle. The CDR3 DNA is TGTGCCAGCAGCTTAGCGCGCGACGGGAGCCTCTCCTACAATGAGCAGTTCTTC. This sequence encodes CASSLARDGSLSYNEQFF.

The chain employs TRBV5-1 and TRBJ1-4, with 9 positions matching TRBD1. With V trimmed by 3 bases and J by 5 bases, 8 bases remained unmatched. The V gene's germline CDR1 is SGHRS and CDR2 YFSETQ. CDR3 length equals 16 residues. CDR3 sequence reads: CASSSGTGPPNEKLFF. The CDR3 bases are TGCGCCAGCAGCTCCGGGACAGGGCCCCCGAATGAAAAACTGTTTTTT.

V usage is TRBV2 and J usage is TRBJ2-7; no clear D. The CDR3 has 13 amino acids. Deletions cut 0 bases from V and 4 bases from J, with 7 bases between. Germline-derived CDR1 and CDR2 are SNHLY and FYNNEI. The CDR3 is CASSEAPQYEQYF. The CDR3 DNA reads TGTGCCAGCAGTGAAGCGCCCCAGTACGAGCAGTACTTC.

The chain joins TRBV11-1 to TRBJ2-7; 10 nucleotides match TRBD2. The CDR3 length is 15 residues. CDR1 and CDR2 (germline): SGHAT, FQDESV (reference sequence). Losses at the gene ends were 6 bases for V and 0 bases for J; bases not matched to a gene: 5. This CDR3 is CASRLAGISSYEQYF. In DNA, the CDR3 is TGTGCCAGCAGACTAGCGGGGATTTCCTCCTACGAGCAGTACTTC. Filled out from reference TRBV11-1 and TRBJ2-7, the complete variable domain reads EAEVAQSPRYKITEKSQAVAFWCDPISGHATLYWYRQILGQGPELLVQFQDESVVDDSQLPKDRFSAERLKGVDSTLKIQPAELGDSAMYLCASRLAGISSYEQYFGPGTRLTVT.

The V and J genes are TRBV24-1 and TRBJ1-3, with a possible D match to TRBD1 (6 bases). The CDR3 covers 15 residues. V was cut by 4 bases and J by 4 bases, with 13 bases left in between. Germline V gene lookup returns CDR1 KGHDR and CDR2 SFDVKD. CDR3 amino acids: CATSDPGATGNTIYF. CDR3 DNA sequence: TGTGCCACCAGTGACCCAGGGGCAACGGGAAACACCATATATTTT.

The chain employs TRBV30 and TRBJ2-1; no clear D. V was trimmed by 4 bases and J by 9 bases, leaving 16 bases between them. CDR3 length equals 13 residues. Germline V lookup: CDR1 GTSNPN, CDR2 SVGIG (reference sequence). The CDR3 spells CAWTLSSDIEQFF. The CDR3 bases are TGTGCCTGGACTCTATCGTCCGATATTGAGCAGTTCTTC.

Judged by abundance, this clone is medium-sized. The genes are TRBV19 and TRBJ1-5, with TRBD1 as a possible D gene (6 bases). CDR3 size: 14 residues. V lost 10 bases to trimming and J lost 3 bases, with 16 bases between them. Germline assignment: CDR1 LNHDA and CDR2 SQIVND (reference sequence). The CDR3 here is CATKRGLDNQPQHF. The CDR3 DNA reads TGTGCCACTAAGCGGGGGCTAGACAATCAGCCCCAGCATTTT.

CDR3 sequence reads: CASSLAGDYLVYEQYF. The CDR3 nucleotides read TGTGCCAGCAGCTTAGCGGGAGATTATTTAGTCTACGAGCAGTACTTC. The chain combines TRBV7-9 with TRBJ2-7; D may be TRBD2 (5 bases). This CDR3 has 16 residues. The germline V gene has CDR1 SEHNR and CDR2 FQNEAQ (reference sequence). V was cut by 0 bases and J by 3 bases, with 15 bases left in between.

The rearrangement joins TRBV6-5 to TRBJ2-2; D is ambiguous. CDR3 length equals 13 residues. CDR1 and CDR2 (germline): MNHEY, SVGAGI. Trimming cost V 6 bases and J 6 bases, with 11 bases left between them. In DNA form, the CDR3 reads TGTGCCAGCAGCGAGACAAGGCCCGGGGAGCTGTTTTTT. Its translation: CASSETRPGELFF.

The chain is built from TRBV5-1 and TRBJ2-1, with TRBD2 identical over 8 bases. CDR1 is SGHRS and CDR2 is YFSETQ in the germline V gene. The V and J ends lost 0 bases and 3 bases, in that order; junction bases with no gene match: 8. The CDR3 extends over 17 amino acids. In DNA form, the CDR3 reads TGCGCCAGCAGCTTGGTCCCCCCCGCGGGGGGCTACAATGAGCAGTTCTTC. Translation: CASSLVPPAGGYNEQFF. The variable domain in full, completed from reference TRBV5-1 and TRBJ2-1, reads KAGVTQTPRYLIKTRGQQVTLSCSPISGHRSVSWYQQTPGQGLQFLFEYFSETQRNKGNFPGRFSGRQFSNSRSEMNVSTLELGDSALYLCASSLVPPAGGYNEQFFGPGTRLTVL.

The V call is TRBV2, the J call TRBJ2-7; weak D call: TRBD1 (5 bases). Trimming stripped 4 bases from V and 9 bases from J, with 10 bases between. Looked up from germline, CDR1 is SNHLY and CDR2 is FYNNEI. This CDR3 has 11 residues. CDR3 amino acids: CASSVQARQYF. CDR3 in DNA: TGTGCCAGCAGTGTACAGGCGAGGCAGTACTTC. Full variable domain (remainder filled in from reference TRBV2 and TRBJ2-7): EPEVTQTPSHQVTQMGQEVILRCVPISNHLYFYWYRQILGQKVEFLVSFYNNEISEKSEIFDDQFSVERPDGSNFTLKIRSTKLEDSAMYFCASSVQARQYFGPGTRLTVT.

The V gene is TRBV7-9, the J gene TRBJ1-2, with 7 bases matching TRBD1. In germline, CDR1 is SEHNR, CDR2 FQNEAQ (reference sequence). V shed 1 base and J 14 bases; nucleotides not matched to a gene: 10. The CDR3 runs 13 residues. The CDR3 nucleotides are TGTGCCAGCAGCTTAGTGGACAGGCTCCCGGGGACCTTC. This sequence encodes CASSLVDRLPGTF.

The chain is built from TRBV11-2 and TRBJ2-1, with D possibly matching TRBD1 (5 bases). Trimming pared 0 bases from V and 11 bases from J, leaving 8 bases between. This CDR3 has 12 amino acids. Germline V gene data show CDR1 as SGHAT and CDR2 as FQNNGV. The CDR3 protein is CASSLERQKQFF. CDR3 sequence (DNA): TGTGCCAGCAGCTTAGAACGACAGAAGCAGTTCTTC.

The chain links TRBV19 to TRBJ1-2; the D gene is possibly TRBD1 (6 bases). The CDR3 consists of 14 residues. Germline CDR1 LNHDA, CDR2 SQIVND (reference sequence). V was clipped by 6 bases and J by 4 bases, with 15 bases between them. CDR3 loop: CASSPGAGGYGYTF. The CDR3 DNA sequence: TGTGCCAGTAGCCCAGGGGCCGGTGGCTATGGCTACACCTTC. The whole variable domain, filled in from reference TRBV19 and TRBJ1-2, reads DGGITQSPKYLFRKEGQNVTLSCEQNLNHDAMYWYRQDPGQGLRLIYYSQIVNDFQKGDIAEGYSVSREKKESFPLTVTSAQKNPTAFYLCASSPGAGGYGYTFGSGTRLTVV.

Turning to this clone: The junction and the germline gene differ at one end; a read error may be behind it. The chain has TRBV29-1 and TRBJ1-2, with 8 bases aligning to TRBD1. From germline, CDR1 is SQVTM and CDR2 ANQGSEA. CDR3 length: 15 residues. CDR3 sequence (DNA): TGCAACGTTCCCCGACCGACAGGGGAGAACTATGGCTACACCTTC. It yields the protein CNVPRPTGENYGYTF. Together with reference TRBV29-1 and TRBJ1-2, the CDR3 gives the full variable domain: SAVISQKPSRDICQRGTSLTIQCQVDSQVTMMFWYRQQPGQSLTLIATANQGSEATYESGFVIDKFPISRPNLTFSTLTVSNMSPEDSSIYLCNVPRPTGENYGYTFGSGTRLTVV.

This clone appeared a few times. The rearrangement uses TRBV7-6 and TRBJ2-7; TRBD1 matches at 7 bases. Germline loops: CDR1 SGHVS, CDR2 FNYEAQ. The length of the CDR3 is 14 residues. After removal of 1 base from V and 7 bases from J, the junction contained 7 bases not matched to a gene. The CDR3, as DNA: TGTGCCAGCAGCTTAGGGGACAGCCGATCTGAGCAGTACTTC. Protein product: CASSLGDSRSEQYF.

J is TRBJ1-1 and V is TRBV19; no firm D call. Germline CDR1 LNHDA, CDR2 SQIVND (reference sequence). V gave up 8 bases and J gave up 9 bases, with 19 bases separating them. There are 13 residues in the CDR3. The CDR3 sequence: CASFPRAKTKAFF. The CDR3 nucleotides read TGTGCCAGTTTTCCCCGGGCCAAGACTAAAGCTTTCTTT.

V is TRBV5-1 and J is TRBJ1-1; no clear D. The germline gives CDR1 SGHRS, CDR2 YFSETQ. CDR3 size: 14 residues. The V and J ends lost 1 base and 6 bases respectively, with 13 bases between them. The CDR3 bases are TGCGCCAGCAGCTTGCCGGGGAATGTCGCTGAAGCTTTCTTT. Translated, it gives CASSLPGNVAEAFF. The full variable domain, in which reference TRBV5-1 and TRBJ1-1 provide the parts outside the CDR3, is KAGVTQTPRYLIKTRGQQVTLSCSPISGHRSVSWYQQTPGQGLQFLFEYFSETQRNKGNFPGRFSGRQFSNSRSEMNVSTLELGDSALYLCASSLPGNVAEAFFGQGTRLTVV.

A single count supports this clone. This chain joins TRBV18 and TRBJ1-5; 7 nucleotides align to TRBD1. The CDR3 is 14 amino acids. CDR1 KGHSH and CDR2 LQKENI come from the germline V gene. The V and J ends lost 3 bases and 4 bases, in that order; junction bases with no gene match: 3. CDR3 region: CASSPGQWNQPQHF. The CDR3 DNA sequence: TGTGCCAGCTCACCGGGACAGTGGAATCAGCCCCAGCATTTT.

The genes are TRBV27 and TRBJ2-7, with 11 bases lining up with TRBD2. Germline loops: CDR1 MNHEY, CDR2 SMNVEV (reference sequence). CDR3 length equals 14 residues. Losses at the gene ends were 3 bases for V and 5 bases for J; bases not matched to a gene: 3. CDR3 in DNA: TGTGCCAGCAGTTTTAGCGGGAGGGCCAACGAGCAGTACTTC. Protein sequence: CASSFSGRANEQYF.

This chain joins TRBV12-3 or TRBV12-4 and TRBJ2-7; 9 bases line up with TRBD1. J lost 3 bases, V lost 11 bases, and 5 bases had no gene match. The CDR3 is 12 residues long. The CDR3 sequence: CAGGTGFYEQYF. The DNA for the CDR3 is TGTGCCGGCGGGACAGGGTTCTACGAGCAGTACTTC.

The J gene is TRBJ1-1, the V gene TRBV10-2, with no clear D. In germline, CDR1 is WSHSY, CDR2 SAAADI. Trimming removed 4 bases from V and 4 bases from J, with 10 bases in between. The CDR3 is 13 residues long. DNA for the CDR3: TGCGCCAGCAGTGCGCTACTGAGCACTGAAGCTTTCTTT. Translation: CASSALLSTEAFF.

The V and J genes are TRBV7-9 and TRBJ2-2; the D is unclear. Germline CDR1 SEHNR, CDR2 FQNEAQ (reference sequence). CDR3 length: 15 amino acids. Between the trimmed V and J ends, which lost 3 bases and 3 bases, there was a span of 11 bases. CDR3 sequence (DNA): TGTGCCAGCAGCTTGGAGTCGATGCACACCGGGGAGCTGTTTTTT. Translating gives CASSLESMHTGELFF. Drawing the rest from reference TRBV7-9 and TRBJ2-2, the complete variable domain is DTGVSQNPRHKITKRGQNVTFRCDPISEHNRLYWYRQTLGQGPEFLTYFQNEAQLEKSRLLSDRFSAERPKGSFSTLEIQRTEQGDSAMYLCASSLESMHTGELFFGEGSRLTVL.

This clone has a single count. The rearrangement uses TRBV5-6 and TRBJ2-1; 10 bases map to TRBD2. The CDR3 spans 15 residues. CDR1 and CDR2 from the germline V gene are SGHDT and YYEEEE. V lost 2 bases, J lost 3 bases, and 2 bases stayed unmatched. CDR3 protein: CASSFGLADYNEQFF. CDR3 DNA sequence: TGTGCCAGCAGCTTCGGACTAGCGGACTACAATGAGCAGTTCTTC.